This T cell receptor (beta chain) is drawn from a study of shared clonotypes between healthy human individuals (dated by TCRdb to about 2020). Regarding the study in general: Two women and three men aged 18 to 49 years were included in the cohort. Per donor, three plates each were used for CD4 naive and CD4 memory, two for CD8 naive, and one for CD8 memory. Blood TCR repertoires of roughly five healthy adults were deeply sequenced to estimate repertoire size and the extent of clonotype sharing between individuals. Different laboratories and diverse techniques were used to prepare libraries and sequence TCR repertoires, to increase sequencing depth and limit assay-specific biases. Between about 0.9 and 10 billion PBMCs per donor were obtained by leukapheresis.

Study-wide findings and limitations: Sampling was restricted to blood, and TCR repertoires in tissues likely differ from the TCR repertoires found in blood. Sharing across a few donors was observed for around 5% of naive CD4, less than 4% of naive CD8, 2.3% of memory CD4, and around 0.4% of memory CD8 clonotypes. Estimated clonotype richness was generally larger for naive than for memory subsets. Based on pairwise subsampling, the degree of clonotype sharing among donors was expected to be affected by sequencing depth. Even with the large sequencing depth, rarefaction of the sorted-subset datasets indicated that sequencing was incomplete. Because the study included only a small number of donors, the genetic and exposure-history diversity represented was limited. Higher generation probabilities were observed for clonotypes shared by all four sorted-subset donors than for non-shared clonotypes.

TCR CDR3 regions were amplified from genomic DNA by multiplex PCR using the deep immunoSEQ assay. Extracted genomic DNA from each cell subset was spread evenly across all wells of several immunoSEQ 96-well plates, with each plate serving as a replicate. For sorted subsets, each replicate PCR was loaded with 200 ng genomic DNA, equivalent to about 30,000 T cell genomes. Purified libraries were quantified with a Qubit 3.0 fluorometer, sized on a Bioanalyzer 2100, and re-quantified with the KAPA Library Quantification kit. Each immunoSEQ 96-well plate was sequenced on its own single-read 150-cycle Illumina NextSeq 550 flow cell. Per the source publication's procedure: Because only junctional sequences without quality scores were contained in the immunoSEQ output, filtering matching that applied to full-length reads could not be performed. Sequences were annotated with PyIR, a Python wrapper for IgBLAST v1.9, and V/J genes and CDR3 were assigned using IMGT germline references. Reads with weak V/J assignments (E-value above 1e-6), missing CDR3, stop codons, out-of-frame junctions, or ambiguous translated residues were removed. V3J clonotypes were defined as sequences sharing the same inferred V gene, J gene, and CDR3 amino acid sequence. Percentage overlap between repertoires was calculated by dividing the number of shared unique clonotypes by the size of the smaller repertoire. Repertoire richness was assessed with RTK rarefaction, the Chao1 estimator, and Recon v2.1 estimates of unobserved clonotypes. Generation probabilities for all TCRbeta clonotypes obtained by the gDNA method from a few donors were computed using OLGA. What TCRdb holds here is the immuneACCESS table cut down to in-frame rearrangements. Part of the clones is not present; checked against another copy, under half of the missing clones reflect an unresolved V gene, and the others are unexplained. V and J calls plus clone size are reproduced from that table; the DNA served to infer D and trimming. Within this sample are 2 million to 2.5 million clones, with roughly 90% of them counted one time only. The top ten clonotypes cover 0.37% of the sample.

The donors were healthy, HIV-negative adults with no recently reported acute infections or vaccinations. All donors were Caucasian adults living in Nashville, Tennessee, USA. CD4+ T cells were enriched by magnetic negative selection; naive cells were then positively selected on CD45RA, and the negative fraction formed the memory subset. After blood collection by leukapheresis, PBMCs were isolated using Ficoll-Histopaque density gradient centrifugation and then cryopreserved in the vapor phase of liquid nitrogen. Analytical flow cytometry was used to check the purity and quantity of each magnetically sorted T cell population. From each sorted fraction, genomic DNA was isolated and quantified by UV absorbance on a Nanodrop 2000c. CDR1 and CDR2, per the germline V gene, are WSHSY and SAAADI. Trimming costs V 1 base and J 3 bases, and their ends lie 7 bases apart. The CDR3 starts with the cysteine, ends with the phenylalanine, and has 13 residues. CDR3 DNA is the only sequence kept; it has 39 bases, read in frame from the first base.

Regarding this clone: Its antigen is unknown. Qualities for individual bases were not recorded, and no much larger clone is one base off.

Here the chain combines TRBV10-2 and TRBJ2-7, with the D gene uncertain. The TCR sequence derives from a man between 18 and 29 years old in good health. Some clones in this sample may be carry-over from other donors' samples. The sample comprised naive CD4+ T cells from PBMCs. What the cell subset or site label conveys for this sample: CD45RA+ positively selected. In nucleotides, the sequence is TGCGCCAGCAGTGAGTACGGGTACTACGAGCAGTACTTC. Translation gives CASSEYGYYEQYF.